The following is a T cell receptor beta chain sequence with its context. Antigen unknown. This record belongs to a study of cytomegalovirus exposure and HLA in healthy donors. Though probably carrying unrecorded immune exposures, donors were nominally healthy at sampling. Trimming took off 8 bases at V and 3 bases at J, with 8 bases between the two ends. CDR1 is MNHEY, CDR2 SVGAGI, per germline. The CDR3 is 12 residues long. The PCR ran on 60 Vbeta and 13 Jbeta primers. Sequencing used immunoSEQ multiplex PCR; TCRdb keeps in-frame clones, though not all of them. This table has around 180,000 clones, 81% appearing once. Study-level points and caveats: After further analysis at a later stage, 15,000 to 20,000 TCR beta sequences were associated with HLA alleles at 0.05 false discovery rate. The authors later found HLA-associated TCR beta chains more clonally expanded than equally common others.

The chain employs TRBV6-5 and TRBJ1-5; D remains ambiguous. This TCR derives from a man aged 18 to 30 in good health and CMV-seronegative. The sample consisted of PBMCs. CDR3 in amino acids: CASRDSNQPQHF. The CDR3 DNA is TGTGCCAGCCGGGATTCCAATCAGCCCCAGCATTTT.